The clone carrying this T cell receptor beta chain was seen many times. Its cognate antigen is unknown. This sample is part of a study of regulatory T cells in long-lasting Graves disease. The time point here: newly diagnosed GD, antithyroid drugs for less than 3 months. Isolated PBMC RNA provided the starting material for the TCR library. Whole-study findings and limits: Gene preferences differed: TRBV28, TRBJ1-2, TRBJ2-5 in persistent cases. The analysis examined peripheral blood only and excluded thyroid tissue. Persistent cases of Graves' showed reduced TCR diversity relative to newly diagnosed patients.

Construction of TCR beta libraries relied on iRepertoire HTBI primers and on Arm-PCR targeting CDR3 regions. Via MiXCR, TCRdb re-called the multiplex PCR reads, giving one row per CDR3 protein. The sample carries about 560,000 distinct CDR3 sequences, about 16% recorded once. CDR3 length equals 16 residues. V was trimmed by 5 bases and J by 4 bases, leaving 17 bases between them. The germline gives CDR1 SGHAT, CDR2 FQNNGV. This same sample was also part of a study on T cells in Graves' hyperthyroidism and ophthalmopathy. That source reports: The TCR CDR3 was amplified in a first-round RT-PCR using the HTBI primer set.

The sample here was peripheral blood mononuclear cells (PBMCs), taken at new diagnosis, from a patient treated with antithyroid drugs. The sequence derives from a man aged 18 to 30 with Graves disease. The J gene is TRBJ2-2, the V gene TRBV11-2, with D perhaps TRBD2 (6 bases). The CDR3 coding sequence is TGTGCCAGCAGCGGCATGGGAGGACTCAGCACCGGGGAGCTGTTTTTT. This gives the protein CASSGMGGLSTGELFF.